The sequence of this TCR beta chain was determined in a study of T cells in Graves' hyperthyroidism and ophthalmopathy. V was trimmed by 2 bases and J by 2 bases, leaving 18 bases between them. Germline V gives CDR1 SGHTA, CDR2 FQGNSA. The CDR3 totals 17 residues. For the diagnoses, clinical symptoms, serum thyroxine and TRAb, thyroid ultrasound and orbital computed tomography were used. Amplification yielded TCR beta CDR3 regions, with RNA transcripts as the source. An initial round of RT-PCR targeting the TCR CDR3 relied on the HTBI primer set. One entry per CDR3 protein, called by TCRdb with MiXCR from the multiplex PCR reads. The table includes some 740,000 distinct CDR3 sequences, roughly 15% detected once.

V gene TRBV7-2 combines with J gene TRBJ2-5, with a tentative D call TRBD2 (6 bases). The source of this sequence is a woman in her late teens or twenties with Graves' hyperthyroidism. Sequencing was done on a sample of blood. CDR3: CASSLLGQGLKQETQYF. The CDR3, as DNA: TGTGCCAGCAGCTTACTCGGGCAAGGACTAAAACAAGAGACCCAGTACTTC.